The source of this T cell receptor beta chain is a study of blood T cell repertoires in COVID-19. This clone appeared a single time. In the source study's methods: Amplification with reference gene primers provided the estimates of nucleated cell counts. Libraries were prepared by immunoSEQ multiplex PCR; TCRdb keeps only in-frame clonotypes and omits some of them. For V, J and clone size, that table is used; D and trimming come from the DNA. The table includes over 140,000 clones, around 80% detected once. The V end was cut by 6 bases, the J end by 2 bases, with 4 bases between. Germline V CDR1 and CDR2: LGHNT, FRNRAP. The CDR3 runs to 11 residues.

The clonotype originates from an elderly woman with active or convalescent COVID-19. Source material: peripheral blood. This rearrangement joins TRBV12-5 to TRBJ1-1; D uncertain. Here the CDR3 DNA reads TGTGCTAGTGGCCCTAACACTGAAGCTTTCTTT. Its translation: CASGPNTEAFF.